Following are 9 T cell receptor beta chains from one sample sequenced in a study of CD8+ T cells in alopecia areata. Once RNA had been extracted, it was reverse transcribed into cDNA to act as the sequencing template. Sequencing was performed with immunoSEQ multiplex PCR; in TCRdb, only in-frame clones are kept and a portion is missing. The data hold 140,000 to 150,000 clones, with about 56% observed a single time. Described treatment: oral pan-JAK inhibitor, 5-10 mg twice daily. The sample here was CD8+ T cells sorted from blood, taken at week 4, from a patient treated with tofacitinib. The receptor set was obtained from a human donor with alopecia areata.

This clone showed up just a few times. The V call is TRBV27, the J call TRBJ2-5, with no clear D. This CDR3 spans 14 amino acids. Trimming took off 3 bases at V and 5 bases at J, with 13 bases between the two ends. CDR1 and CDR2 (germline): MNHEY, SMNVEV (reference sequence). The CDR3 region is CASSFMGSLETQYF. CDR3 DNA sequence: TGTGCCAGCAGTTTTATGGGTAGCCTGGAGACCCAGTACTTC.

This chain links TRBV6-5 with TRBJ2-3, with D maybe TRBD2 (5 bases). Germline values: CDR1 MNHEY, CDR2 SVGAGI. The V end lost 10 bases, the J end lost 0 bases, and 8 bases lay between the germline ends. This CDR3 region has 12 residues. The CDR3 DNA reads as TGTGCCACCAGCGGTAGCACAGATACGCAGTATTTT. Translation gives CATSGSTDTQYF.

The J gene is TRBJ2-6, the V gene TRBV7-2; D not resolved. Trimming shortened V by 5 bases and J by 4 bases, and 12 bases separated the two germline ends. Germline CDR1 SGHTA, CDR2 FQGNSA. This CDR3 spans 15 amino acids. The CDR3 nucleotides read TGTGCCAGCAGCCCTAGGGCGGCAGGGGCCAACGTCCTGACTTTC. This codes for CASSPRAAGANVLTF.

The chain recombines TRBV4-1 with TRBJ2-3, with D uncertain. From germline, CDR1 is MGHRA and CDR2 YSYEKL. There are 16 residues in the CDR3. Trimming stripped 0 bases from V and 0 bases from J, with 10 bases between. CDR3 sequence (DNA): TGCGCCAGCAGCCAAGAGATAACCCCTAGCACAGATACGCAGTATTTT. Translated: CASSQEITPSTDTQYF.

This clone has a handful of counts. The chain recombines TRBV13 with TRBJ2-7; 8 bases map to TRBD1. Germline loops: CDR1 PRHDT, CDR2 FYEKMQ (reference sequence). This CDR3 has 13 amino acids. Trimming removed 5 bases from V and 9 bases from J; junction bases left unmatched: 9. CDR3 in DNA: TGTGCCAGCAGCCCTGGACAGGGCTTCGTGCAGTACTTC. This translates into CASSPGQGFVQYF.

The rearrangement uses TRBV4-1 and TRBJ2-2; D is undetermined. Germline-derived CDR1 and CDR2 are MGHRA and YSYEKL. This CDR3 has 16 residues. Between the trimmed V and J ends, which lost 2 bases and 1 base, there was a span of 11 bases. CDR3 amino acids: CASSQPVRLNTGELFF. CDR3 nucleotides: TGCGCCAGCAGCCAACCCGTTCGTCTGAACACCGGGGAGCTGTTTTTT.

V and J are TRBV11-2 and TRBJ1-1, with D tentatively TRBD1 (6 bases). This CDR3 spans 16 amino acids. Germline V gives CDR1 SGHAT, CDR2 FQNNGV. The V end was cut by 0 bases, the J end by 4 bases, with 15 bases between. The CDR3 coding sequence is TGTGCCAGCAGCTTAGATCTCCCAGGGGTTACCACTGAAGCTTTCTTT. This encodes CASSLDLPGVTTEAFF.

This sequence joins TRBV29-1 and TRBJ2-7, with D possibly TRBD1 on 6 matching bases. The germline V and J ends were trimmed by 6 bases and 7 bases, with 19 bases remaining between them. CDR1 and CDR2 (germline): SQVTM, ANQGSEA. CDR3 length: 13 amino acids. In DNA form, the CDR3 reads TGCAGCGTAGACGCACAGGGATTGGGGGAGCAGTACTTC. It is translated as CSVDAQGLGEQYF.

This rearrangement joins TRBV4-1 to TRBJ2-2; the D gene could be TRBD1 or TRBD2 (5 bases each). With 0 bases removed from V and 5 bases from J, the gap between germline ends came to 10 bases. Germline loops: CDR1 MGHRA, CDR2 YSYEKL. There are 15 residues in the CDR3. For the CDR3, the DNA is TGCGCCAGCAGCCAAGACCCGGGGACGACCGGGGAGCTGTTTTTT. Its protein is CASSQDPGTTGELFF.